This T cell receptor beta chain is from a study of cytomegalovirus exposure and HLA in healthy donors. CDR3 length: 17 amino acids. CDR1 is SGHKS and CDR2 is YYEKEE in the germline V gene (reference sequence). V shed 1 base and J 0 bases; nucleotides not matched to a gene: 9. Using immunoSEQ multiplex PCR, the repertoire was profiled, and TCRdb retains in-frame clones only, with some absent. The sample has about 120,000 clones, about 83% seen once. Material: PBMCs. The sequence was collected from a woman aged 25 to 45 in good health and CMV-seronegative. The rearrangement uses TRBV5-5 and TRBJ2-7; the match to TRBD1 covers 8 bases. CDR3 nucleotides: TGTGCCAGCAGCTTGTACTGGACAGGGAAACCCTCCTACGAGCAGTACTTC. Protein: CASSLYWTGKPSYEQYF. The variable domain in full, completed from reference TRBV5-5 and TRBJ2-7, reads DAGVTQSPTHLIKTRGQQVTLRCSPISGHKSVSWYQQVLGQGPQFIFQYYEKEERGRGNFPDRFSARQFPNYSSELNVNALLLGDSALYLCASSLYWTGKPSYEQYFGPGTRLTVT.